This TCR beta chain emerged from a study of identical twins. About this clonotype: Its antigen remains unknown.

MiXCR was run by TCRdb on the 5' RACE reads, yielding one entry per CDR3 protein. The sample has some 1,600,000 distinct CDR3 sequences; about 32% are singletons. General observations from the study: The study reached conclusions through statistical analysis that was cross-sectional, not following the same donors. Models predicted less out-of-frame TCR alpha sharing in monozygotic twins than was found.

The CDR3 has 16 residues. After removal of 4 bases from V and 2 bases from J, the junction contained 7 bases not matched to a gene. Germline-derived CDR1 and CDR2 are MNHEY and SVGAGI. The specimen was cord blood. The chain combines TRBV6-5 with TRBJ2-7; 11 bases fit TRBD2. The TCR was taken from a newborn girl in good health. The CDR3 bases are TGTGCCAGCAGTTGCTCGCTACTAGCGGGAGCCTACGAGCAGTACTTC. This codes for CASSCSLLAGAYEQYF.